This paragraph covers one T cell receptor (beta chain) sequence. The data derive from a study of T cell changes during pregnancy in multiple sclerosis. The V and J ends lost 2 bases and 0 bases respectively, with 14 bases between them. This CDR3 is built from 15 residues. CDR1 and CDR2 from the germline V gene are GTSNPN and SVGIG (reference sequence). The assay was immunoSEQ multiplex PCR, and TCRdb's table has in-frame clones only and misses some. The sample gives more than 25,000 clones, 91% of which show up once; around 3.6% is in the top ten. The receptor was isolated from a female donor in good health, enrolled as a control in a pregnancy study. This chain links TRBV30 with TRBJ2-7; weak D call: TRBD1 (5 bases). Sequenced material: CD8+ T cells from peripheral blood mononuclear cells, taken in the second trimester of pregnancy. In DNA, the CDR3 is TGTGCCTGGAGTATGGGATCAGGGCCCTCCTACGAGCAGTACTTC. Translating it yields CAWSMGSGPSYEQYF.